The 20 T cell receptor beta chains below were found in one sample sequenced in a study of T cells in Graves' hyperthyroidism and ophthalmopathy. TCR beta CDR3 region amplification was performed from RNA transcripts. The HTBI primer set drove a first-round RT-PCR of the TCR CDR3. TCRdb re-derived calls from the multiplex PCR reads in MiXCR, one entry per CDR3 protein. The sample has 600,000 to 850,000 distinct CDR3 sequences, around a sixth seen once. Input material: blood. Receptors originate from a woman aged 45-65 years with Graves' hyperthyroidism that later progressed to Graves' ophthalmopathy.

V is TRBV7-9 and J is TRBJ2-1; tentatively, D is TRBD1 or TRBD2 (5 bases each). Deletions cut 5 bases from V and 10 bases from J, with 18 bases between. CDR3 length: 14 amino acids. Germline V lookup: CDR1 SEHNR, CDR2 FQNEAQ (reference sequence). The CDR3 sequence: CASSTGTSGREQFF. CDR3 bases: TGTGCCAGCAGCACCGGGACCTCTGGGAGAGAGCAGTTCTTC.

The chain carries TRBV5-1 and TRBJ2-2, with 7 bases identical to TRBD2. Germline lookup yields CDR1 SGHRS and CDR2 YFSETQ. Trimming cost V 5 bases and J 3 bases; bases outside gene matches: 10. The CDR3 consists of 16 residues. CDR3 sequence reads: CASRFALARYTGELFF. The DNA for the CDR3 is TGCGCCAGCAGGTTTGCACTAGCGAGATACACCGGGGAGCTGTTTTTT.

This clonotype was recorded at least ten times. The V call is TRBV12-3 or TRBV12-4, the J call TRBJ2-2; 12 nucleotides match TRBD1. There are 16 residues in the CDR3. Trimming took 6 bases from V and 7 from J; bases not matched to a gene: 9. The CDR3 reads CASSPGTGGRGGELFF. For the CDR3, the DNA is TGTGCCAGCAGCCCCGGGACAGGGGGCCGGGGCGGGGAGCTGTTTTTT.

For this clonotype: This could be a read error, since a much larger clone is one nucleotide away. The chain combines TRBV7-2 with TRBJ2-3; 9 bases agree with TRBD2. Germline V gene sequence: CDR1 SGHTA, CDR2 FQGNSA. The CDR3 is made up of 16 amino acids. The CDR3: CASGLVAGAPPDTQYF. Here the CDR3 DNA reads TGTGCCAGCGGCTTAGTAGCGGGGGCCCCTCCAGATACGCAGTATTTT.

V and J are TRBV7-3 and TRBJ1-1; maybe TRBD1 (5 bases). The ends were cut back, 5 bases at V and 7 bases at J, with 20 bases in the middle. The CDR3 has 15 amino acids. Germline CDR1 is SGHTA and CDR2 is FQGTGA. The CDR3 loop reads CASSPSGTRTGEAFF. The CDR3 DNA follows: TGTGCCAGCAGCCCCAGCGGTACCAGAACAGGTGAAGCTTTCTTT.

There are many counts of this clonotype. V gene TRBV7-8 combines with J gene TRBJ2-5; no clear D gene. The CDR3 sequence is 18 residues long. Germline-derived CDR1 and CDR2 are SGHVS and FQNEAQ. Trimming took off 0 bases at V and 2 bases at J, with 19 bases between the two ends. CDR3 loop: CASSLARAEPIPQETQYF. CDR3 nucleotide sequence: TGTGCCAGCAGCTTAGCACGGGCAGAACCAATCCCTCAAGAGACCCAGTACTTC.

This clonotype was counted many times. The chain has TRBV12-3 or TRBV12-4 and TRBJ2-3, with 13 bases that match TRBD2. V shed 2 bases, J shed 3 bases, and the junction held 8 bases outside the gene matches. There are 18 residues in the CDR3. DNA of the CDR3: TGTGCCAGCAGTTTATCCTCACTAGCGGGGGGGCTGACAGATACGCAGTATTTT. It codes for CASSLSSLAGGLTDTQYF.

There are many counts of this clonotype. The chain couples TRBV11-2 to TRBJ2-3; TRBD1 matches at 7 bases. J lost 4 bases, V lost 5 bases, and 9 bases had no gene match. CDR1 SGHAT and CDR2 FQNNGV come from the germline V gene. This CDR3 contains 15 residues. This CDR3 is CASSPDRVVADTQYF. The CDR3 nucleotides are TGTGCCAGCAGCCCTGACAGGGTAGTGGCAGATACGCAGTATTTT.

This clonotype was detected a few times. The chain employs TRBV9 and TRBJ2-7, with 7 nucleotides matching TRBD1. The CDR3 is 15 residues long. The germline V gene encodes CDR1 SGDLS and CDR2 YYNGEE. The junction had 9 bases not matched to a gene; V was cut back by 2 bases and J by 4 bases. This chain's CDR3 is CASSVNTGAAYEQYF. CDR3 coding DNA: TGTGCCAGCAGCGTGAACACAGGGGCAGCATACGAGCAGTACTTC.

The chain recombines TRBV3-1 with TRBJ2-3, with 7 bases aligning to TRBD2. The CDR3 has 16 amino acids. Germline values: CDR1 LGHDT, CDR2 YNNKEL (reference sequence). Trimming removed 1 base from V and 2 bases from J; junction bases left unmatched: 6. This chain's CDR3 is CASSQVSSGITDTQYF. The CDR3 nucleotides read TGTGCCAGCAGCCAAGTATCTAGCGGAATCACAGATACGCAGTATTTT.

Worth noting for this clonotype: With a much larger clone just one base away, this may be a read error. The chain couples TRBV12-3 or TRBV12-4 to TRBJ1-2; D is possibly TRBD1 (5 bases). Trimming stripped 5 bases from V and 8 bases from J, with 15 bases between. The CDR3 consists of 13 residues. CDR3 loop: CASSMTWGRGYTF. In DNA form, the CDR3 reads TGTGCCAGCAGTATGACATGGGGCAGGGGCTACACCTTC.

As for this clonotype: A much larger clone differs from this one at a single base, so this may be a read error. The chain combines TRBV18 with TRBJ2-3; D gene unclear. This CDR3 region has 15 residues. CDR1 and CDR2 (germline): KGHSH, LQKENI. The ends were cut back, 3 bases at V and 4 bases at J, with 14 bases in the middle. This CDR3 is CASSPTWSTSDTQYF. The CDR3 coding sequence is TGTGCCAGCTCACCCACATGGTCCACCTCAGATACGCAGTATTTT. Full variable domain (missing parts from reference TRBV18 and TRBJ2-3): NAGVMQNPRHLVRRRGQEARLRCSPMKGHSHVYWYRQLPEEGLKFMVYLQKENIIDESGMPKERFSAEFPKEGPSILRIQQVVRGDSAAYFCASSPTWSTSDTQYFGPGTRLTVL.

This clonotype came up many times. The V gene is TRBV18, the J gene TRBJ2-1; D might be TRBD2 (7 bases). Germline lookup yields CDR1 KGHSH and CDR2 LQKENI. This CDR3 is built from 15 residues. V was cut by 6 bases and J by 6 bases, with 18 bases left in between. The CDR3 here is CASSLSGGRINEQFF. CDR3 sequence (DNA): TGTGCCAGCTCTTTGTCCGGGGGGCGGATCAATGAGCAGTTCTTC.

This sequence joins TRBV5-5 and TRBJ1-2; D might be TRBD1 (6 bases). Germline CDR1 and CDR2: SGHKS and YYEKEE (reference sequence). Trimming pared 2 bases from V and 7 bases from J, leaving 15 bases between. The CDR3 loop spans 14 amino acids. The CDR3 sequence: CASSFAQGMAGYTF. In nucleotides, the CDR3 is TGTGCCAGCAGCTTTGCACAGGGTATGGCTGGCTACACCTTC.

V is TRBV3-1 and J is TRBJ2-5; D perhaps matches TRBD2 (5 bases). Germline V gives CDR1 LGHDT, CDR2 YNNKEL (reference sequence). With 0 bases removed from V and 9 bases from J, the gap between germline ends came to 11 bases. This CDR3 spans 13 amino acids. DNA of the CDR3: TGTGCCAGCAGCCAAGATAGTGGGAGATCCCAGTACTTC. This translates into CASSQDSGRSQYF.

The CDR3 DNA follows: TGTGCCAGCAGCGAGGGGGCTGACGGGACCCAGTACTTC. It codes for CASSEGADGTQYF. The chain joins TRBV5-4 to TRBJ2-5; 7 bases are a match to TRBD1. There are 13 residues in the CDR3. Germline V lookup: CDR1 SGHNT, CDR2 YYREEE (reference sequence). V gave up 4 bases and J gave up 7 bases; unmatched junction bases: 7.

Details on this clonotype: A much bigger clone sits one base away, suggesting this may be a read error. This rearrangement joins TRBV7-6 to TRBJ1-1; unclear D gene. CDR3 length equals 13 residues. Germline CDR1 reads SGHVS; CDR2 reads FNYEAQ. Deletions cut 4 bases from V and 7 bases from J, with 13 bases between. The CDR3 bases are TGTGCCAGCAGCTCTATAGAAGACGTTGAAGCTTTCTTT. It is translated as CASSSIEDVEAFF.

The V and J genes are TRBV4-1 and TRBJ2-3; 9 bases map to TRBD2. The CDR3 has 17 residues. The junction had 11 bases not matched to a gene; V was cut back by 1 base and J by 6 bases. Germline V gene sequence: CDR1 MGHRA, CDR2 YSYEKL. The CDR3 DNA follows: TGCGCCAGCAGCCAAGCTGGGTACGGGCGGGGGGGGGATACGCAGTATTTT. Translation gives CASSQAGYGRGGDTQYF.

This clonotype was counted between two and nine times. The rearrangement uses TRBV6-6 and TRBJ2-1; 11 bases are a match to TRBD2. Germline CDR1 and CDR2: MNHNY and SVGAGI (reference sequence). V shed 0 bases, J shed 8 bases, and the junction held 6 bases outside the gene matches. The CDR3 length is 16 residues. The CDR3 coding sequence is TGTGCCAGCAGTTACTCTCTAGCGGGGGGACGGGATGAGCAGTTCTTC. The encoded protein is CASSYSLAGGRDEQFF.

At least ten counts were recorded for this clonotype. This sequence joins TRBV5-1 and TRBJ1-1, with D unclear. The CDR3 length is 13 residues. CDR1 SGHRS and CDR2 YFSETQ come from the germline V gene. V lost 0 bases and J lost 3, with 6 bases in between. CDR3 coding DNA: TGCGCCAGCAGCTTGGCCCGGCACACTGAAGCTTTCTTT. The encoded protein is CASSLARHTEAFF.